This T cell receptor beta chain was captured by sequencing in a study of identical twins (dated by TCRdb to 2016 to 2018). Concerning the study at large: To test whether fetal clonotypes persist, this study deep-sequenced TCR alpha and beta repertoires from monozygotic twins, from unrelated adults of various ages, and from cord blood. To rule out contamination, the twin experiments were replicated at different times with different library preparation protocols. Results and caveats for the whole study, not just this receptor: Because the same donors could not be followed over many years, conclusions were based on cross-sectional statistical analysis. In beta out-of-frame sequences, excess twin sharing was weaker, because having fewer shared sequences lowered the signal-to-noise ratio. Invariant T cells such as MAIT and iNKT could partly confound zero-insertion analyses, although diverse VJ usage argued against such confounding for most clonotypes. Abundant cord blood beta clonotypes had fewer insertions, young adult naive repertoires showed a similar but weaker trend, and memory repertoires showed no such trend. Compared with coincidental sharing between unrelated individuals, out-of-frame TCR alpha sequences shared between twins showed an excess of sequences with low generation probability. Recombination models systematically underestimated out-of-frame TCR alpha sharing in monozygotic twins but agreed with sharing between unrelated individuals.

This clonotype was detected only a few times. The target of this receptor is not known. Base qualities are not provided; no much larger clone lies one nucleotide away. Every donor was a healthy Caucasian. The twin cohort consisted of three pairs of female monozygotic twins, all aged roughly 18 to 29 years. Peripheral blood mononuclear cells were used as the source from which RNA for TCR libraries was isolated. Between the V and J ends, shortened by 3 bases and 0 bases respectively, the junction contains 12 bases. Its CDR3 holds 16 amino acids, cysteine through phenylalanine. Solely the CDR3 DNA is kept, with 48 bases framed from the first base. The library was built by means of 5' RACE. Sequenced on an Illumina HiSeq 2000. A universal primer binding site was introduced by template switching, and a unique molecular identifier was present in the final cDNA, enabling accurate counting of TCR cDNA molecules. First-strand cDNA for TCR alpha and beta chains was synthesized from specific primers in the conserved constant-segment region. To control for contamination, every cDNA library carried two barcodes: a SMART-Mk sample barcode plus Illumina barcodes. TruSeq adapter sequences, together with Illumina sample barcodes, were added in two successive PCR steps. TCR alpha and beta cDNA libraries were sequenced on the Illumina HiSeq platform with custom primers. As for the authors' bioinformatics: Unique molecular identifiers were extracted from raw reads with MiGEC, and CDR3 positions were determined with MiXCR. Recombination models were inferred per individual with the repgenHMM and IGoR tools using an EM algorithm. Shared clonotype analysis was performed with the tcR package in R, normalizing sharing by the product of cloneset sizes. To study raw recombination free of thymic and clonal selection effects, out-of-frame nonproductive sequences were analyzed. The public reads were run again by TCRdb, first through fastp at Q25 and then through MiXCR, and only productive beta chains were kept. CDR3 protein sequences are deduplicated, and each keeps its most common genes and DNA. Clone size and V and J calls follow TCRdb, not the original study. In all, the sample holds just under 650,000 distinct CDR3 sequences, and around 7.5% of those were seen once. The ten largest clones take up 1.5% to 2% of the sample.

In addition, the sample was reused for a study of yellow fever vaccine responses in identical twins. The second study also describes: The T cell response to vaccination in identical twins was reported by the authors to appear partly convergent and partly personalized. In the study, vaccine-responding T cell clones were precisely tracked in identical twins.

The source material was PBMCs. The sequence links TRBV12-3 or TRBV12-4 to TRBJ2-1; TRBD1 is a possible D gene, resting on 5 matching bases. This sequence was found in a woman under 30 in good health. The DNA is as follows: TGTGCCAGCAGTTTCCAGGGTACCCTCTCCTACAATGAGCAGTTCTTC. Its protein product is CASSFQGTLSYNEQFF.